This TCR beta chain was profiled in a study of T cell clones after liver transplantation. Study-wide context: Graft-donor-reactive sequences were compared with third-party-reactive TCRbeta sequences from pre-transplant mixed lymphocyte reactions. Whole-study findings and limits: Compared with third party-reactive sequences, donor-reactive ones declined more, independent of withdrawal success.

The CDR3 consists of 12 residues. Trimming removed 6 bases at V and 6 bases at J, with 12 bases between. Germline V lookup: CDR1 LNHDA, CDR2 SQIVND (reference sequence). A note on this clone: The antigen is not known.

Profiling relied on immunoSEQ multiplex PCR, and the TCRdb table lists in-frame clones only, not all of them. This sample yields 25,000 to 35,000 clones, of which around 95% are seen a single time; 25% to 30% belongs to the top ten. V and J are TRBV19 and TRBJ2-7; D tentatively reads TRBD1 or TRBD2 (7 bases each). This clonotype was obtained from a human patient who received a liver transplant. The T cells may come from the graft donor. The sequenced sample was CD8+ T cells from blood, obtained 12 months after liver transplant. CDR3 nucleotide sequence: TGTGCCAGTAGCAGGGGGGGGTTCGAGCAGTACTTC. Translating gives CASSRGGFEQYF. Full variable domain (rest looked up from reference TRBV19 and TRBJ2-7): DGGITQSPKYLFRKEGQNVTLSCEQNLNHDAMYWYRQDPGQGLRLIYYSQIVNDFQKGDIAEGYSVSREKKESFPLTVTSAQKNPTAFYLCASSRGGFEQYFGPGTRLTVT.